This TCR beta chain is from a study of control samples from healthy donors and cancer patients. Using immunoSEQ multiplex PCR, the repertoire was profiled, and TCRdb retains in-frame clones only, with some absent. The sample has about 130,000 clones, 80% to 95% seen once; the top ten hold around 2.1%. The V and J ends lost 2 bases and 3 bases respectively, with 9 bases between them. Looked up from germline, CDR1 is SGHKS and CDR2 is YYEKEE (reference sequence). This CDR3 region has 13 residues. The sample consisted of blood. The chain joins TRBV5-5 to TRBJ2-7; no firm D call. This sequence originates from a woman in her 50s in good health. This CDR3 reads CASSFPDHYEQYF. As DNA, the CDR3 is TGTGCCAGCAGCTTCCCAGATCACTACGAGCAGTACTTC.